This section outlines one T cell receptor (beta chain) sequence together with its context. Sequencing was performed with immunoSEQ multiplex PCR; in TCRdb, only in-frame clones are kept and a portion is missing. Of about 300,000 clones detected, roughly 86% appear once; the ten largest clones hold around 2.4%. The sample is drawn from a study of blood T cell repertoires in COVID-19. This TCR derives from a woman aged 18-29 years who had recovered from COVID-19. Sequenced input: PBMCs or T cells enriched from blood (not recorded which).

The CDR3 coding sequence is TGCGCCAGCAGCCAAGATAGGGACAGGGTCTACAATGAGCAGTTCTTC. Translated: CASSQDRDRVYNEQFF. V is TRBV4-1 and J is TRBJ2-1, with 9 nucleotides matching TRBD1. Germline V CDR1 and CDR2: MGHRA, YSYEKL. The CDR3 consists of 16 residues. Losses at the gene ends were 0 bases for V and 3 bases for J; bases not matched to a gene: 3.